A single sample gave rise to the 14 T cell receptor beta chains below, sequenced in a study of blood T cell repertoires in COVID-19. Sequencing used immunoSEQ multiplex PCR; TCRdb keeps in-frame clones, though not all of them. The data show approximately 120,000 clones, roughly four fifths seen once. The sequencing sample was made of peripheral blood. Receptor source: a human donor in a cohort sampled during active COVID-19.

The chain joins TRBV4-2 to TRBJ1-5; D is ambiguous. This CDR3 has 13 amino acids. Germline V gene data show CDR1 as LGHNA and CDR2 as YNFKEQ. Trimming stripped 0 bases from V and 5 bases from J, with 5 bases between. This chain's CDR3 is CASSQDQDQPQHF. In DNA form, the CDR3 reads TGTGCCAGCAGCCAAGATCAGGATCAGCCCCAGCATTTT.

This chain uses TRBV6-5 with TRBJ2-7; possibly TRBD1 for D (5 bases). CDR1 MNHEY and CDR2 SVGAGI come from the germline V gene. The CDR3 runs 15 residues. The V gene lost 8 bases and the J gene lost 3 bases, with 20 bases spanning the gap. The CDR3 region is CASQGAPDVYYEQYF. As DNA, the CDR3 is TGTGCCAGCCAAGGGGCCCCTGACGTTTACTACGAGCAGTACTTC.

V usage is TRBV19 and J usage is TRBJ1-6; D unresolved. The V gene lost 5 bases and the J gene lost 2 bases, with 10 bases spanning the gap. This CDR3 region has 15 residues. The V gene's germline CDR1 is LNHDA and CDR2 SQIVND (reference sequence). The CDR3 loop reads CASSSQNPYNSPLHF. CDR3 DNA: TGTGCCAGTAGTTCCCAGAACCCCTATAATTCACCCCTCCACTTT.

The V call is TRBV15, the J call TRBJ2-3; possibly TRBD2 for D (6 bases). Germline assignment: CDR1 LNHNV and CDR2 YYDKDF (reference sequence). The CDR3 is 17 amino acids. V lost 0 bases to trimming and J lost 7 bases, with 20 bases between them. CDR3 nucleotide sequence: TGTGCCACCAGCAGAGATCGGGGCGGGGTTATCACCCATACGCAGTATTTT. It codes for CATSRDRGGVITHTQYF. Full variable domain (remainder filled in from reference TRBV15 and TRBJ2-3): DAMVIQNPRYQVTQFGKPVTLSCSQTLNHNVMYWYQQKSSQAPKLLFHYYDKDFNNEADTPDNFQSRRPNTSFCFLDIRSPGLGDTAMYLCATSRDRGGVITHTQYFGPGTRLTVL.

In the case of this clone: An end of the junction does not agree with germline; a read error may underlie this. J is TRBJ1-1 and V is TRBV19, with 8 bases fitting TRBD1. CDR3 length equals 15 residues. CDR1 and CDR2 (germline): LNHDA, SQIVND (reference sequence). In nucleotides, the CDR3 is TGTGCCAGTAGTCTAGACAGGGGACGGAACACTGAAGCTTTCTTT. As protein: CASSLDRGRNTEAFF.

This clone has more than one count but fewer than ten. The V gene is TRBV19, the J gene TRBJ2-6; D might be TRBD1 (5 bases). Trimming took 3 bases from V and 3 from J, leaving 12 bases between them. There are 16 residues in the CDR3. Germline CDR1 is LNHDA and CDR2 is SQIVND (reference sequence). The CDR3 loop is CASSMQGRLGANVLTF. The CDR3 DNA sequence: TGTGCCAGTAGTATGCAGGGAAGGCTTGGGGCCAACGTCCTGACTTTC. The variable domain in full, with the rest retrieved from reference TRBV19 and TRBJ2-6, is DGGITQSPKYLFRKEGQNVTLSCEQNLNHDAMYWYRQDPGQGLRLIYYSQIVNDFQKGDIAEGYSVSREKKESFPLTVTSAQKNPTAFYLCASSMQGRLGANVLTFGAGSRLTVL.

V is TRBV19 and J is TRBJ1-2; 7 bases match TRBD1. The CDR3 has 15 amino acids. V dropped 4 bases and J dropped 8; count of bases not matched to a gene: 13. Germline lookup yields CDR1 LNHDA and CDR2 SQIVND (reference sequence). The CDR3 spells CASSTRDSGSGGYTF. The CDR3 nucleotides read TGTGCCAGTAGTACCCGGGACAGTGGCTCCGGGGGCTACACCTTC.

CDR3: CASSQEQVYGYTF. The DNA for the CDR3 is TGCGCCAGCAGCCAAGAACAGGTTTATGGCTACACCTTC. The chain joins TRBV4-1 to TRBJ1-2; a weak D match, TRBD1 (5 bases). Trimming removed 0 bases from V and 5 bases from J, with 7 bases in between. The CDR3 sequence is 13 residues long. The germline V gene has CDR1 MGHRA and CDR2 YSYEKL.

V and J are TRBV9 and TRBJ1-1, with D unresolved. Germline V gene sequence: CDR1 SGDLS, CDR2 YYNGEE. CDR3 length: 14 amino acids. The V end lost 0 bases, the J end lost 0 bases, and 6 bases lay between the germline ends. CDR3 loop: CASSVDFLNTEAFF. CDR3 DNA: TGTGCCAGCAGCGTAGACTTCTTGAACACTGAAGCTTTCTTT.

V usage is TRBV19 and J usage is TRBJ2-7; 7 bases agree with TRBD2. Per the germline V gene, CDR1 is LNHDA and CDR2 is SQIVND (reference sequence). The CDR3 length is 14 residues. Trimming cost V 3 bases and J 4 bases; bases outside gene matches: 6. The CDR3 loop reads CASSIGQGGYEQYF. DNA for the CDR3: TGTGCCAGTAGTATTGGTCAGGGAGGGTACGAGCAGTACTTC.

The gene calls are TRBV7-9 and TRBJ1-2; 9 nucleotides align to TRBD1. This CDR3 region has 13 residues. Germline V lookup: CDR1 SEHNR, CDR2 FQNEAQ (reference sequence). Trimming took 8 bases from V and 3 from J; bases not matched to a gene: 4. CDR3 in DNA: TGTGCCAGCGCACAGGGGGCAGACTATGGCTACACCTTC. Protein sequence: CASAQGADYGYTF.

The rearrangement uses TRBV18 and TRBJ2-2; 7 bases agree with TRBD1. CDR3 length: 16 residues. The J segment lost 4 bases and the V segment lost 3 bases, leaving 8 bases of the junction unmatched. Germline CDR1 KGHSH, CDR2 LQKENI. The CDR3 DNA reads as TGTGCCAGCTCACCCCTAAGACAGGGCGGCACCGGGGAGCTGTTTTTT. Translation gives CASSPLRQGGTGELFF. Drawing the rest from reference TRBV18 and TRBJ2-2, the complete variable domain is NAGVMQNPRHLVRRRGQEARLRCSPMKGHSHVYWYRQLPEEGLKFMVYLQKENIIDESGMPKERFSAEFPKEGPSILRIQQVVRGDSAAYFCASSPLRQGGTGELFFGEGSRLTVL.

The CDR3 nucleotides are TGTGCCAGCTCACCTTCCGAGAATAATGAAAAACTGTTTTTT. Amino acids: CASSPSENNEKLFF. The chain recombines TRBV18 with TRBJ1-4; the D is unclear. Germline CDR1 reads KGHSH; CDR2 reads LQKENI. This CDR3 comprises 14 residues. Trimming shortened V by 3 bases and J by 4 bases, and 9 bases separated the two germline ends.

This chain uses TRBV19 with TRBJ1-3; possibly TRBD1 for D (6 bases). V dropped 7 bases and J dropped 2 bases, with 6 bases sitting between them. Per germline, CDR1 LNHDA and CDR2 SQIVND (reference sequence). CDR3 length: 12 amino acids. The CDR3 here is CASTGAGNTIYF. CDR3 nucleotide sequence: TGTGCCAGTACAGGGGCTGGAAACACCATATATTTT. Combining the CDR3 with reference TRBV19 and TRBJ1-3 gives the whole variable domain DGGITQSPKYLFRKEGQNVTLSCEQNLNHDAMYWYRQDPGQGLRLIYYSQIVNDFQKGDIAEGYSVSREKKESFPLTVTSAQKNPTAFYLCASTGAGNTIYFGEGSWLTVV.